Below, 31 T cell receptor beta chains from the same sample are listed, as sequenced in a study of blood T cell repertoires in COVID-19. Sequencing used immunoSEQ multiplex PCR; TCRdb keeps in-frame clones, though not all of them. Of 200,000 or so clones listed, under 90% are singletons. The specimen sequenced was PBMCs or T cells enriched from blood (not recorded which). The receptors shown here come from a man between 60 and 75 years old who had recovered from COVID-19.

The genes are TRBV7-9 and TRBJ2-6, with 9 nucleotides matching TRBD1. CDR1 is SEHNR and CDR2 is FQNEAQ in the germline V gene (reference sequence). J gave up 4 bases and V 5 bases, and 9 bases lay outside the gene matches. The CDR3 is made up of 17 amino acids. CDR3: CASSTIGTGNGANVLTF. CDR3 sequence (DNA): TGTGCCAGCAGCACCATTGGGACAGGGAACGGGGCCAACGTCCTGACTTTC.

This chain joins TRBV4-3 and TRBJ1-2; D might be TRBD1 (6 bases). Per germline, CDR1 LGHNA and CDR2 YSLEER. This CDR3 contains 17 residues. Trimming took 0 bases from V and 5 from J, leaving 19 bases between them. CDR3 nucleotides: TGCGCCAGCAGCCAAGAGGGAGGGACACCCGGGGCGTATGGCTACACCTTC. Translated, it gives CASSQEGGTPGAYGYTF.

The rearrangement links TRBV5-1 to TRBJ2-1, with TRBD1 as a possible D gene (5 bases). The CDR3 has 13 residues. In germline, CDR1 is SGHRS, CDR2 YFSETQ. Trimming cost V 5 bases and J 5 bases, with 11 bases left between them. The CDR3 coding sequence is TGCGCCAGCAGACTTGACAGTAACAATGAGCAGTTCTTC. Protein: CASRLDSNNEQFF.

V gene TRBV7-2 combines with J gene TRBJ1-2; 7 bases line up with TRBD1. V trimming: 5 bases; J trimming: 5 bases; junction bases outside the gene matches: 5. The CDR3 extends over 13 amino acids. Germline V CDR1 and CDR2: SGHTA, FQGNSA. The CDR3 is CASSPETGYGYTF. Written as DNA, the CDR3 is TGTGCCAGCAGCCCCGAGACAGGGTATGGCTACACCTTC.

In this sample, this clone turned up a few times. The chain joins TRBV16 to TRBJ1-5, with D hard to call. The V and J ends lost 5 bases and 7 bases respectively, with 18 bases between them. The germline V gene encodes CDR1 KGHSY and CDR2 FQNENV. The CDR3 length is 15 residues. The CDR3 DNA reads TGTGCCAGCAGCAAAACTGGTGGAGGCGGGCAGCCCCAGCATTTT. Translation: CASSKTGGGGQPQHF.

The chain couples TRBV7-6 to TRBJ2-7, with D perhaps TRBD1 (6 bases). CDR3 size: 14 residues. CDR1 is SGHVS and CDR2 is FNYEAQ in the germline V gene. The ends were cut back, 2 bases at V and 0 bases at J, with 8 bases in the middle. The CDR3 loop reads CASSLRGFSYEQYF. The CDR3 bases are TGTGCCAGCAGCTTAAGGGGGTTCTCCTACGAGCAGTACTTC.

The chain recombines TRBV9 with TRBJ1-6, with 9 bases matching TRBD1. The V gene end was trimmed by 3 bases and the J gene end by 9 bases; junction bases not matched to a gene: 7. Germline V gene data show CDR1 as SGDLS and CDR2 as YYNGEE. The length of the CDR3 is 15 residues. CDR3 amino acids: CASSEGTGLGSPLHF. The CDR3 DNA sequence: TGTGCCAGCAGCGAAGGGACAGGGTTGGGTTCACCCCTCCACTTT.

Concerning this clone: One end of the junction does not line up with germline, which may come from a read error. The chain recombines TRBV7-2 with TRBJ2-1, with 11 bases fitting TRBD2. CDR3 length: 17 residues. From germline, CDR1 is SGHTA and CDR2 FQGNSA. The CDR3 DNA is TGTGCCAGCAGCCTAGCCACCGGGACTAGCGGTTACAATGAGCAGTTCTTC. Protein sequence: CASSLATGTSGYNEQFF. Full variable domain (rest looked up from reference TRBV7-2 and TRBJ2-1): GAGVSQSPSNKVTEKGKDVELRCDPISGHTALYWYRQSLGQGLEFLIYFQGNSAPDKSGLPSDRFSAERTGGSVSTLTIQRTQQEDSAVYLCASSLATGTSGYNEQFFGPGTRLTVL.

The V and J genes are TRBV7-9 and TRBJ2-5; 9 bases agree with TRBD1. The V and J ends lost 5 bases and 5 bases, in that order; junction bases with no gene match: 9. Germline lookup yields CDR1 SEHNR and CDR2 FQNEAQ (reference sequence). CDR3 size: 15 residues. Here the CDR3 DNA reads TGTGCCAGCAGCCCCCATACAGGGGGCACGGAGACCCAGTACTTC. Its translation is CASSPHTGGTETQYF. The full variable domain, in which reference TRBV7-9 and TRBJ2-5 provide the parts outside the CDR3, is DTGVSQNPRHKITKRGQNVTFRCDPISEHNRLYWYRQTLGQGPEFLTYFQNEAQLEKSRLLSDRFSAERPKGSFSTLEIQRTEQGDSAMYLCASSPHTGGTETQYFGPGTRLLVL.

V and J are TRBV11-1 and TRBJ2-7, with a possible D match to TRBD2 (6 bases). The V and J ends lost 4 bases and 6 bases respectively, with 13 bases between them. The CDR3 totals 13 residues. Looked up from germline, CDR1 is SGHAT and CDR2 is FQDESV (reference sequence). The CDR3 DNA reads TGTGCCAGCAGCTCCCAGGTGGGGGGCGAGCAGTACTTC. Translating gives CASSSQVGGEQYF.

The CDR3, as DNA: TGTGCCAGCAGGGCGGGAGCCCTCTTCAATCAGCCCCAGCATTTT. Translated, it gives CASRAGALFNQPQHF. The V and J genes are TRBV5-8 and TRBJ1-5; D ambiguous. V was pared by 5 bases and J by 3 bases, with 15 bases between. The CDR3 extends over 15 amino acids. Germline CDR1 is SGHTS and CDR2 is YDEGEE.

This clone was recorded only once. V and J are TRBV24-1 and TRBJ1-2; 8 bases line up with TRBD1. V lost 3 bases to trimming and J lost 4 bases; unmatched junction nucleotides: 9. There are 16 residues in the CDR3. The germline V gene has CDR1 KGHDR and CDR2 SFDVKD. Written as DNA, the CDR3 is TGTGCCACCAGTGATCCTTCAGGGGGCGCGGGCTATGGCTACACCTTC. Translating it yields CATSDPSGGAGYGYTF.

The CDR3 region is CASSVTGTAGETQYF. In nucleotides, the CDR3 is TGTGCCAGCAGCGTTACCGGGACAGCGGGAGAGACCCAGTACTTC. This rearrangement joins TRBV9 to TRBJ2-5, with TRBD1 as a possible D gene (7 bases). In germline, CDR1 is SGDLS, CDR2 YYNGEE. This CDR3 has 15 amino acids. Trimming shortened V by 2 bases and J by 4 bases, and 15 bases separated the two germline ends. Full variable domain (rest looked up from reference TRBV9 and TRBJ2-5): DSGVTQTPKHLITATGQRVTLRCSPRSGDLSVYWYQQSLDQGLQFLIQYYNGEERAKGNILERFSAQQFPDLHSELNLSSLELGDSALYFCASSVTGTAGETQYFGPGTRLLVL.

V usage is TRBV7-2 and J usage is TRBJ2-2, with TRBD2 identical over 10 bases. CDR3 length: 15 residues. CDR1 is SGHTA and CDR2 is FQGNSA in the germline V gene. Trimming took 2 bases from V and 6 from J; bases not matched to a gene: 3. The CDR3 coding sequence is TGTGCCAGCAGCTTACAGCGGGGGGGCGCCGGGGAGCTGTTTTTT. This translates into CASSLQRGGAGELFF.

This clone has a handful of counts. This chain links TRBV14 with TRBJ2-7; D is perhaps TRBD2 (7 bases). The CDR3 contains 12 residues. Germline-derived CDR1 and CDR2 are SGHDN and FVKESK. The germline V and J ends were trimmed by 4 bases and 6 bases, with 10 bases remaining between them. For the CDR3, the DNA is TGTGCCAGCAGCCTTGGGGGGGCCGAGCAGTACTTC. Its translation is CASSLGGAEQYF.

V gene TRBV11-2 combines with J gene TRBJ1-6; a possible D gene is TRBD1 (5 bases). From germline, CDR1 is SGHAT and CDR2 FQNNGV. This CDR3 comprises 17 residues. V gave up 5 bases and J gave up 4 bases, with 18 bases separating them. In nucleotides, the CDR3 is TGTGCCAGCAGCCTCCTGGGGGGGAGAGGGTATAATTCACCCCTCCACTTT. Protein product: CASSLLGGRGYNSPLHF.

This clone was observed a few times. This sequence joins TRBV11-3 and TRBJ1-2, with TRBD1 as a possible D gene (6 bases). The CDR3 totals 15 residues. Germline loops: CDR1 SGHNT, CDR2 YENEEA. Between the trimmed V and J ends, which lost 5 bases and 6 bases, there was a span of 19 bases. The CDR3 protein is CASSTRDTEFHGYTF. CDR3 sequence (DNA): TGTGCCAGCAGCACCCGGGACACCGAATTTCATGGCTACACCTTC.

The CDR3 sequence: CASSLSGAVGYTF. The CDR3 nucleotides are TGTGCCAGCAGCTTATCAGGGGCTGTTGGCTACACCTTC. The chain uses TRBV7-2 and TRBJ1-2; weak D call: TRBD1 (6 bases). V was shortened by 2 bases and J by 7 bases, with 11 bases between the two germline ends. Germline CDR1 is SGHTA and CDR2 is FQGNSA. The CDR3 sequence is 13 residues long.

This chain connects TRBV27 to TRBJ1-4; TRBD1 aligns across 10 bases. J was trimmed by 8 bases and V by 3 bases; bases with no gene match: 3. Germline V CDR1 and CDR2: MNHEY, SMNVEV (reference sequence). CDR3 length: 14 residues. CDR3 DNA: TGTGCCAGCAGTTTGACAGGGGGCGAAGAAAAACTGTTTTTT. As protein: CASSLTGGEEKLFF. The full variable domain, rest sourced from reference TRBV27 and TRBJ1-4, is EAQVTQNPRYLITVTGKKLTVTCSQNMNHEYMSWYRQDPGLGLRQIYYSMNVEVTDKGDVPEGYKVSRKEKRNFPLILESPSPNQTSLYFCASSLTGGEEKLFFGSGTQLSVL.

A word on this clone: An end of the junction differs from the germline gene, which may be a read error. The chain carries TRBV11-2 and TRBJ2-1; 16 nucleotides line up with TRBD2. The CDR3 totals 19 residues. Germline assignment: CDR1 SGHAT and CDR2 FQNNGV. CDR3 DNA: TGTGCCAGCAGCTTAGAAAGAAGTACCGGGACTAGCGGGGGGGCCGCCATGGTCTTC. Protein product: CASSLERSTGTSGGAAMVF.

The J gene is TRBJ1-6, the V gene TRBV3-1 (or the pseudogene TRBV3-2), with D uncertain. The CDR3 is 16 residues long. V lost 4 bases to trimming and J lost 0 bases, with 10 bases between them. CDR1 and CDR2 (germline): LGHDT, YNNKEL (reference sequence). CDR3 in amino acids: CASSRQYTSYNSPLHF. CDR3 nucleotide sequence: TGTGCCAGCAGCCGACAATACACCTCCTATAATTCACCCCTCCACTTT.

CDR3: CASSYSHGTGGEKLFF. CDR3 DNA: TGTGCCAGCAGTTACTCTCACGGGACAGGGGGTGAAAAACTGTTTTTT. The J gene is TRBJ1-4, the V gene TRBV6-5, with 11 positions matching TRBD1. This CDR3 region has 16 residues. The germline V gene has CDR1 MNHEY and CDR2 SVGAGI. V was pared by 0 bases and J by 7 bases, with 4 bases of the junction left unmatched.

The CDR3 loop reads CASSEGQGWQPQHF. The CDR3 nucleotides read TGTGCCAGCAGCGAGGGACAGGGTTGGCAGCCCCAGCATTTT. The rearrangement joins TRBV9 to TRBJ1-5, with 9 bases that match TRBD1. CDR3 length: 14 amino acids. From germline, CDR1 is SGDLS and CDR2 YYNGEE. Germline trimming cut 3 bases from V and 7 bases from J; bases unmatched to any gene: 5.

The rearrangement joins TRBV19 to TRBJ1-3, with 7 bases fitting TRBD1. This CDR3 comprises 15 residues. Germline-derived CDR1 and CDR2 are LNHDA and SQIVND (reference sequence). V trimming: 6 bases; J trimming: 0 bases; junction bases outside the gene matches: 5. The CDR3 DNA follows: TGTGCCAGTAGGGACAGGCCGAACTCTGGAAACACCATATATTTT. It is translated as CASRDRPNSGNTIYF.

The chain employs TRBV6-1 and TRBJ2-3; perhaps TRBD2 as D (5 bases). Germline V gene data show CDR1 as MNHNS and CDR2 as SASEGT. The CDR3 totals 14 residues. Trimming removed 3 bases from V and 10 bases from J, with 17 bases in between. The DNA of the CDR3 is TGTGCCAGCAGTGATCTTCCCCTCGGAGGATCGCAGTATTTT. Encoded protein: CASSDLPLGGSQYF.

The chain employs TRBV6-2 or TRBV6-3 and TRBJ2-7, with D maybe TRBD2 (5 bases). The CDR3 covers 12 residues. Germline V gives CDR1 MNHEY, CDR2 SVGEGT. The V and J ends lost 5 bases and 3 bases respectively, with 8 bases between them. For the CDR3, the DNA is TGTGCCAGCAGTCCGGGAATCTACGAGCAGTACTTC. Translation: CASSPGIYEQYF.

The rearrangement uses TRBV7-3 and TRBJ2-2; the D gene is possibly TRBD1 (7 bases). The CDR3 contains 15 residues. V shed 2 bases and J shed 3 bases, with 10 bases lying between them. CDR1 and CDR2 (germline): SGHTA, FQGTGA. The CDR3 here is CASSLGGGDTGELFF. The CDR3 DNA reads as TGTGCCAGCAGCTTAGGAGGGGGCGACACCGGGGAGCTGTTTTTT.

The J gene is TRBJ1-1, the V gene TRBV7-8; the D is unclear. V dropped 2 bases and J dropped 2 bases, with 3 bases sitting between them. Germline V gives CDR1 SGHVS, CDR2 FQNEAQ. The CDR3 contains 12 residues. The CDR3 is CASSLQNTEAFF. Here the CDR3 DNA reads TGTGCCAGCAGCTTACAAAACACTGAAGCTTTCTTT.

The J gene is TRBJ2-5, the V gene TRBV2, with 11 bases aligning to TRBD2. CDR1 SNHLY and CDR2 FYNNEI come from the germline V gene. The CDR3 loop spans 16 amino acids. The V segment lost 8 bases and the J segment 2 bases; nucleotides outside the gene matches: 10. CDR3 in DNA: TGTGCCAGCTCATCCACCCTAGCGGGGGGACAAGAGACCCAGTACTTC. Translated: CASSSTLAGGQETQYF.

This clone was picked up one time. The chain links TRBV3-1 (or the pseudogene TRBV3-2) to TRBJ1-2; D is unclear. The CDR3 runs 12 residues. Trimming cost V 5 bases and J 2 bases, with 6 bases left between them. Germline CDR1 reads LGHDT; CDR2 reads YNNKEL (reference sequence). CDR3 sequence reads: CASSSLNYGYTF. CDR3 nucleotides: TGTGCCAGCAGCTCACTCAACTATGGCTACACCTTC.

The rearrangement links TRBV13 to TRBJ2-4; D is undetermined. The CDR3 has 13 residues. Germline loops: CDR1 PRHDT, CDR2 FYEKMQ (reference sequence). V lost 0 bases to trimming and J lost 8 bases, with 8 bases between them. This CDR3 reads CASSLGQLDIQYF. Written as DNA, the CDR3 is TGTGCCAGCAGCTTAGGACAGTTAGACATTCAGTACTTC.